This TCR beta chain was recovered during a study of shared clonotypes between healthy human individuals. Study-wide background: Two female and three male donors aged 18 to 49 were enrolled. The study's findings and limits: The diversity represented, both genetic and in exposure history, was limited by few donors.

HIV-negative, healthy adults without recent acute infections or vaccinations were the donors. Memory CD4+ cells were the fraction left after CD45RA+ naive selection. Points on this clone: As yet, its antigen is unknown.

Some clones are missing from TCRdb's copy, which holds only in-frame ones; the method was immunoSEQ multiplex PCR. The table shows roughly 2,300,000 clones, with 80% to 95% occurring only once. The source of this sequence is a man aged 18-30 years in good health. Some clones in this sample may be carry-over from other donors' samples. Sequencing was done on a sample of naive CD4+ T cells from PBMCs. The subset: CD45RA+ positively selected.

The CDR3 sequence: CASSSTGSANEKLFF. The CDR3 coding sequence is TGTGCCAGCAGCTCGACAGGGTCAGCTAATGAAAAACTGTTTTTT. The gene calls are TRBV7-3 and TRBJ1-4; 7 nucleotides line up with TRBD1. The CDR3 consists of 15 residues. Looked up from germline, CDR1 is SGHTA and CDR2 is FQGTGA. V shed 4 bases and J 3 bases; nucleotides not matched to a gene: 5.